This T cell receptor beta chain is from a study of shared clonotypes between healthy human individuals. As defined, naive CD8 cells were CD45RO-negative and positively selected for CCR7, with terminally differentiated effector memory CD45RA+ cells excluded. The table came from immunoSEQ multiplex PCR; TCRdb's copy has only in-frame clones and leaves some out. Of around 620,000 clones in the sample, about 95% were seen once. This clone came up a few times. Trimming took 4 bases from V and 6 from J, leaving 6 bases between them. Germline CDR1 KGHSH, CDR2 LQKENI. This CDR3 region has 11 residues. The V gene is TRBV18, the J gene TRBJ1-1; D call uncertain. The TCR comes from a woman in her 30s in good health. The sequenced sample consisted of naive CD8+ T cells sorted from blood. CDR3: CASSRGAEAFF. The CDR3 nucleotides read TGTGCCAGCTCACGAGGAGCTGAAGCTTTCTTT. Variable domain in full (rest from reference TRBV18 and TRBJ1-1): NAGVMQNPRHLVRRRGQEARLRCSPMKGHSHVYWYRQLPEEGLKFMVYLQKENIIDESGMPKERFSAEFPKEGPSILRIQQVVRGDSAAYFCASSRGAEAFFGQGTRLTVV.